This T cell receptor (beta chain) emerged from a study of CD8+ T cells in alopecia areata (dated by TCRdb to between 2017 and 2018). Regarding the research as a whole: Treated patients were enrolled in an open-label pilot trial of oral tofacitinib, 5 to 10 mg twice daily, for moderate-to-severe alopecia areata. The study used high-throughput TCRbeta sequencing to examine T cell clonal expansion in alopecia areata, in both the C3H/HeJ mouse model and human patients. In humans, TCRbeta sequencing was performed on scalp tissue and on sorted CD4+ and CD8+ peripheral blood T cells from healthy controls and from patients with patchy or totalis/universalis alopecia areata. Patients received tofacitinib for 6 to 18 months and were then followed off drug for 6 months to check for delayed response and recurrence. Biopsies were taken from tofacitinib-treated patients at baseline and again at 4 and 24 weeks into treatment, and several of those patients also had a later scalp biopsy. RNA came from the PAXgene miRNA kit for fixed scalp, the miRNeasy kit for PBMCs, and the RNeasy kit for mouse skin. Scalp clonality was compared among normal scalp (n=4), patchy alopecia areata scalp (n=8), and alopecia totalis/universalis scalp (n=8). The SALT score, which quantifies the percentage of affected scalp surface area, was used to measure disease severity in treated patients. TCRbeta CDR3 regions were amplified by immunoSEQ multiplex PCR using 35 Vbeta forward and 13 Jbeta reverse primers. The paper's findings and limits, for the study overall: During tofacitinib treatment, many expanded lesional clones remained in scalp and blood, and this persistence may partly explain relapse after treatment is stopped. Compared with normal scalp, lesional scalp had higher clonality and more expanded CD8+ clones, particularly in alopecia totalis/universalis, a pattern that suggests antigenic drive. Shared TCR sequences between patients were less evident than in mice, which may be partly attributable to HLA diversity in the patient population. The treated cohort was small, with a single nonresponder, so links between baseline CD8+ expansion and response need larger studies. Scalp clonality and the number of expanded CD8+ clones among the top 100 scalp clones were significantly decreased by tofacitinib. Unlike mouse skin, which is dominated by gammadelta T cells, normal human skin has resident alphabeta T cells that are also sequenced, and this complicates analysis of the scalp TCR repertoire.

Libraries came from the immunoSEQ multiplex PCR assay. RNA was extracted from all samples and reverse transcribed into cDNA as template for TCR sequencing. First-strand cDNA was synthesized with SuperScript III using a 2:1 mix of oligo-dT and random hexamers. A synthetic immune receptor repertoire was used to measure amplification bias, and any remaining bias was corrected computationally. The source study handled its data this way. Raw reads were preprocessed to remove errors, and CDR3 was defined according to IMGT conventions as the region from the conserved cysteine to phenylalanine. Clonality was computed by normalizing Shannon entropy by log2 of the number of productive unique TCRs and subtracting the result from 1. Whether each scalp clone was CD4 or CD8 was inferred by checking scalp TCRbeta sequences against the CD4 and CD8 repertoires from sorted blood. Not all clones reach the TCRdb copy of this immuneACCESS table, which keeps in-frame sequences only. Checked studies attribute under half of the gap to unresolved V genes and leave the rest unexplained. The V and J calls and clone size come from that table; D and trimming were worked out from the DNA. The sample includes 150,000 to 200,000 clones, with under 60% observed a single time. Around 12% of the sample belongs to the ten largest clones.

Trimming takes 2 bases from V and 2 bases from J, and the germline ends sit 1 base apart. Including cysteine and phenylalanine, the CDR3 has 11 amino acids. Solely the CDR3 DNA is kept, with 33 bases framed from the first base. The germline V gene yields MGHDK for CDR1 and SYGVNS for CDR2. With regard to this clone: The specificity of this receptor is unknown. The record has no base qualities; no much larger clone is one base away.

Per the publication, the time point label means: roughly 24 weeks on oral tofacitinib. The sample's treatment or condition, from its label and the paper: oral pan-JAK inhibitor, 5-10 mg twice daily. Peripheral blood and lesional scalp punch biopsies were obtained from patients with alopecia areata. PBMCs were separated by density centrifugation and stained for CD3, CD4 and CD8, after which CD4+ and CD8+ T cells were sorted on a FACSAria. The sequenced sample was CD8+ T cells sorted from blood, obtained at week 24, from a patient treated with tofacitinib. The V gene is TRBV25-1 and the J gene is TRBJ2-7, with an unclear D gene assignment. This TCR came from a human donor with alopecia areata. CDR3 reads: CASSEAYEQYF. The DNA is TGTGCCAGCAGTGAAGCCTACGAGCAGTACTTC.